Shown below are 25 T cell receptor beta chains from a single sample sequenced in a study of blood T cell repertoires in COVID-19. The protocol was immunoSEQ multiplex PCR, while the TCRdb copy is restricted to in-frame clones and leaves out a portion. The sample consists of tens of thousands of clones, approximately 87% of them appearing once. Sequencing was performed on peripheral blood. The receptor source for this set is a woman over 75 with acute or convalescent COVID-19.

The CDR3 DNA follows: TGTGCCAGCAGTTTAAATGGCGGCAGTAAAGCTTTCTTT. It specifies CASSLNGGSKAFF. This sequence joins TRBV12-3 or TRBV12-4 and TRBJ1-1, with D unresolved. This CDR3 is 13 amino acids long. Deletions cut 2 bases from V and 9 bases from J, with 13 bases between.

The chain uses TRBV12-5 and TRBJ2-7, with 8 bases aligning to TRBD1. V lost 10 bases and J lost 3; bases outside the gene matches: 11. There are 14 residues in the CDR3. CDR1 and CDR2 (germline): LGHNT, FRNRAP. CDR3 region: CATQTSDRVYEQYF. The CDR3 DNA sequence: TGTGCTACACAGACCTCGGACAGGGTCTACGAGCAGTACTTC.

The chain carries TRBV27 and TRBJ1-1, with 8 bases identical to TRBD1. The V and J ends lost 2 bases and 4 bases, in that order; junction bases with no gene match: 6. The CDR3 consists of 15 residues. From germline, CDR1 is MNHEY and CDR2 SMNVEV (reference sequence). CDR3 nucleotide sequence: TGTGCCAGCAGTTTACTACAGGGGGTTGGCACTGAAGCTTTCTTT. Amino acid sequence: CASSLLQGVGTEAFF.

The chain links TRBV10-3 to TRBJ2-3; 9 nucleotides line up with TRBD1. This CDR3 spans 14 amino acids. Per germline, CDR1 ENHRY and CDR2 SYGVKD. The V and J ends lost 4 bases and 1 base, in that order; junction bases with no gene match: 0. The CDR3, as DNA: TGTGCCATCAGTGGGACAGGGGGCACAGATACGCAGTATTTT. Its protein product is CAISGTGGTDTQYF.

The CDR3 nucleotides read TGTGCTAGTGGTTTCTCAGATACGCAGTATTTT. Its translation: CASGFSDTQYF. The chain is built from TRBV12-5 and TRBJ2-3; D remains unclear. The CDR3 has 11 amino acids. V was trimmed by 3 bases and J by 4 bases, leaving 2 bases between them. CDR1 and CDR2 (germline): LGHNT, FRNRAP.

This sequence joins TRBV20-1 and TRBJ1-4, with no clear D. Germline loops: CDR1 DFQATT, CDR2 SNEGSKA (reference sequence). V was pared by 7 bases and J by 8 bases, with 11 bases between. The CDR3 consists of 11 residues. The CDR3 is CSGSNEEKLFF. In nucleotides, the CDR3 is TGCAGTGGATCTAATGAGGAAAAACTGTTTTTT.

V usage is TRBV10-3 and J usage is TRBJ1-1; D ambiguous. Germline CDR1 ENHRY, CDR2 SYGVKD. The V end lost 10 bases, the J end lost 0 bases, and 12 bases lay between the germline ends. The CDR3 totals 13 residues. The CDR3 coding sequence is TGTGCCACCAGCGCTACCATGAACACTGAAGCTTTCTTT. Translated, it gives CATSATMNTEAFF.

The genes are TRBV14 and TRBJ2-1, with 7 bases that match TRBD2. In germline, CDR1 is SGHDN, CDR2 FVKESK. The CDR3 consists of 13 residues. V dropped 7 bases and J dropped 5; count of bases not matched to a gene: 5. The CDR3 DNA sequence: TGTGCCAGCAAGTGGGGGGGGAACAATGAGCAGTTCTTC. Amino acid sequence: CASKWGGNNEQFF.

The chain has TRBV24-1 and TRBJ2-2; TRBD2 matches at 8 bases. The CDR3 runs 15 residues. CDR1 is KGHDR, CDR2 SFDVKD, per germline. V shed 4 bases, J shed 1 base, and the junction held 1 base outside the gene matches. In nucleotides, the CDR3 is TGTGCCACCAGTGACCTAGCGGGGAACACCGGGGAGCTGTTTTTT. Protein product: CATSDLAGNTGELFF.

The chain uses TRBV4-2 and TRBJ1-2; 8 bases fit TRBD1. Unmatched junction bases numbered 8, after V lost 0 bases and J lost 2 bases. This CDR3 comprises 17 residues. Per the germline V gene, CDR1 is LGHNA and CDR2 is YNFKEQ. CDR3 sequence: CASSQDGPGGSNYGYTF. The CDR3 nucleotides read TGTGCCAGCAGCCAAGATGGGCCAGGGGGCTCGAACTATGGCTACACCTTC.

The V call is TRBV25-1, the J call TRBJ2-2, with TRBD1 identical over 8 bases. Germline-derived CDR1 and CDR2 are MGHDK and SYGVNS. This CDR3 is 16 amino acids long. Trimming removed 4 bases from V and 1 base from J; junction bases left unmatched: 5. As DNA, the CDR3 is TGTGCCAGCAGTGGTGACAGGGGCAGGAACACCGGGGAGCTGTTTTTT. It translates to CASSGDRGRNTGELFF.

This clone was counted a single time. The rearrangement joins TRBV19 to TRBJ2-2, with TRBD2 identical over 8 bases. The germline V gene has CDR1 LNHDA and CDR2 SQIVND (reference sequence). The CDR3 is 15 residues long. V lost 2 bases to trimming and J lost 4 bases; unmatched junction nucleotides: 3. The CDR3 bases are TGTGCCAGTAGTATATCTAGCGGGTTCACCGGGGAGCTGTTTTTT. This codes for CASSISSGFTGELFF.

This clone was detected only a few times. The chain recombines TRBV5-6 with TRBJ1-2; 8 nucleotides align to TRBD1. Looked up from germline, CDR1 is SGHDT and CDR2 is YYEEEE. The CDR3 spans 12 residues. The V and J ends lost 7 bases and 4 bases, in that order; junction bases with no gene match: 3. The chain's CDR3 is CASRTGTYGYTF. The DNA for the CDR3 is TGTGCCAGCCGGACAGGGACCTATGGCTACACCTTC.

The chain employs TRBV30 and TRBJ1-1; D gene ambiguous. The CDR3 length is 16 residues. Between the trimmed V and J ends, which lost 2 bases and 0 bases, there was a span of 16 bases. Germline V gene sequence: CDR1 GTSNPN, CDR2 SVGIG (reference sequence). The DNA for the CDR3 is TGTGCCTGGAGTCCCACGAGAGTCTTCATGAACACTGAAGCTTTCTTT. Translated, it gives CAWSPTRVFMNTEAFF.

The rearrangement uses TRBV30 and TRBJ2-5; TRBD2 aligns across 7 bases. Looked up from germline, CDR1 is GTSNPN and CDR2 is SVGIG (reference sequence). The CDR3 sequence is 14 residues long. The J segment lost 3 bases and the V segment lost 3 bases, leaving 7 bases of the junction unmatched. The CDR3 bases are TGTGCCTGGAGCTTTGCGCTAGCGGAAGAGACCCAGTACTTC. It translates to CAWSFALAEETQYF.

This chain connects TRBV30 to TRBJ1-3; D perhaps matches TRBD1 (5 bases). The CDR3 extends over 14 amino acids. Trimming left V 7 bases short and J 0 bases short, with 13 bases between. Germline V gene data show CDR1 as GTSNPN and CDR2 as SVGIG (reference sequence). CDR3 sequence: CASGEASSGNTIYF. Written as DNA, the CDR3 is TGTGCCTCGGGGGAGGCCAGCTCTGGAAACACCATATATTTT.

The chain carries TRBV7-9 and TRBJ1-1; 8 bases are a match to TRBD1. Germline V gene lookup returns CDR1 SEHNR and CDR2 FQNEAQ (reference sequence). This CDR3 has 14 amino acids. The J segment lost 0 bases and the V segment lost 5 bases, leaving 2 bases of the junction unmatched. CDR3 in amino acids: CASSRQGMNTEAFF. The CDR3 DNA reads TGTGCCAGCAGCCGACAGGGGATGAACACTGAAGCTTTCTTT. Complete variable domain (other parts from reference TRBV7-9 and TRBJ1-1): DTGVSQNPRHKITKRGQNVTFRCDPISEHNRLYWYRQTLGQGPEFLTYFQNEAQLEKSRLLSDRFSAERPKGSFSTLEIQRTEQGDSAMYLCASSRQGMNTEAFFGQGTRLTVV.

V and J are TRBV14 and TRBJ2-2; perhaps TRBD2 as D (6 bases). V lost 0 bases and J lost 9, with 14 bases in between. This CDR3 contains 15 residues. Germline V gene data show CDR1 as SGHDN and CDR2 as FVKESK. The CDR3 region has the DNA TGTGCCAGCAGCCAAGATGCGGGGTTCCTTAGGGAGCTGTTTTTT. Amino acid sequence: CASSQDAGFLRELFF.

The chain carries TRBV10-3 and TRBJ2-7; maybe TRBD2 (6 bases). Per the germline V gene, CDR1 is ENHRY and CDR2 is SYGVKD. CDR3 length: 12 amino acids. V shed 4 bases and J shed 10 bases, with 14 bases lying between them. CDR3 sequence: CAISGDAGPQYF. The CDR3 DNA is TGTGCCATCAGTGGGGATGCGGGGCCTCAGTACTTC.

This chain links TRBV3-1 (or the pseudogene TRBV3-2) with TRBJ2-3, with a weak D call TRBD1 (5 bases). CDR3 length equals 18 residues. The germline gives CDR1 LGHDT, CDR2 YNNKEL (reference sequence). The ends were cut back, 0 bases at V and 6 bases at J, with 22 bases in the middle. The CDR3 loop is CASSQDLPPTGNSDTQYF. CDR3 DNA sequence: TGTGCCAGCAGCCAAGATCTGCCCCCCACAGGAAATTCGGATACGCAGTATTTT.

The rearrangement joins TRBV6-5 to TRBJ2-2; D is unresolved. This CDR3 is built from 14 residues. CDR1 MNHEY and CDR2 SVGAGI come from the germline V gene. Trimming shortened V by 2 bases and J by 3 bases, and 7 bases separated the two germline ends. CDR3 coding DNA: TGTGCCAGCAGTTACCAGGCAGACACCGGGGAGCTGTTTTTT. Residues: CASSYQADTGELFF.

Only one count was recorded for this clone. The CDR3: CASSGSADTQYF. For the CDR3, the DNA is TGTGCCAGCAGCGGGTCGGCAGATACGCAGTATTTT. This chain joins TRBV12-3 or TRBV12-4 and TRBJ2-3, with unresolved D. V lost 6 bases, J lost 4 bases, and 8 bases lay in between. This CDR3 has 12 residues.

The rearrangement uses TRBV18 and TRBJ2-5, with 7 bases that match TRBD1. The CDR3 is 18 amino acids. The germline V gene has CDR1 KGHSH and CDR2 LQKENI. V shed 1 base and J 2 bases; nucleotides not matched to a gene: 13. This chain's CDR3 is CASSPRSSGQANQETQYF. In nucleotides, the CDR3 is TGTGCCAGCTCACCACGATCTTCTGGACAGGCTAATCAAGAGACCCAGTACTTC.

J is TRBJ1-1 and V is TRBV30, with D possibly being TRBD1 (5 bases). CDR3 length: 15 amino acids. Germline loops: CDR1 GTSNPN, CDR2 SVGIG (reference sequence). V lost 1 base, J lost 0 bases, and 12 bases lay in between. The CDR3 DNA reads as TGTGCCTGGAGTGAGCGCCAGGGCATGAACACTGAAGCTTTCTTT. The encoded protein is CAWSERQGMNTEAFF.

CDR3 loop: CASSLDPEFGEAFF. CDR3 sequence (DNA): TGCGCCAGCAGCCTAGACCCGGAATTTGGTGAAGCTTTCTTT. The rearrangement uses TRBV5-1 and TRBJ1-1, with D unresolved. The CDR3 extends over 14 amino acids. CDR1 and CDR2 from the germline V gene are SGHRS and YFSETQ. Between the trimmed V and J ends, which lost 4 bases and 7 bases, there was a span of 17 bases.